The clone carrying this TCR beta chain was counted a few times. Its specificity is not known. These data belong to a study of blood T cells in healthy people across ages. Findings and limits, study-wide: Per million T cells, the diversity of TCR beta decreased roughly linearly as age advanced.

Alongside a J-beta primer mix, a sample-barcoded 5' primer served in a second PCR lasting roughly 6 to 11 cycles. Tags on each cDNA molecule came from a template-switch adaptor with 12 random nucleotides. Each sample yielded at least 2.5 million CDR3-containing paired-end reads. One entry per CDR3 protein results from TCRdb running MiXCR on the 5' RACE reads. The sample consists of some 1,800,000 distinct CDR3 sequences, about 39% of them appearing once. This CDR3 has 13 residues. Trimming cost V 8 bases and J 4 bases, with 14 bases left between them. The germline gives CDR1 MGHRA, CDR2 YSYEKL. The receptor comes from a human donor in good health. The V call is TRBV4-1, the J call TRBJ1-2, with D tentatively TRBD1 (6 bases). Sample: blood. The CDR3 loop reads CASGGTDVYGYTF. Here the CDR3 DNA reads TGCGCCAGCGGGGGCACAGACGTCTATGGCTACACCTTC.